This T cell receptor beta chain was obtained from a study of blood T cell repertoires in COVID-19. Study details: Acute-phase and convalescent COVID-19 samples originated in the United States, Italy and Spain. PBMCs, B-cell-depleted T cells, or T cells were the source of the cDNA or gDNA that made up the material.

TCRdb's copy holds only in-frame clones and misses some; the assay was immunoSEQ multiplex PCR. Of about 300,000 clones listed, around 83% are singletons. Trimming left V 1 base short and J 1 base short, with 7 bases between. CDR1 is SGHTA and CDR2 is FQGNSA in the germline V gene. CDR3 length: 14 residues. The V and J genes are TRBV7-2 and TRBJ1-2; no clear D gene. The source material was peripheral blood. This clonotype was sampled from a woman aged 45-60 years with acute or convalescent COVID-19. The CDR3 here is CASSLGNINYGYTF. CDR3 DNA: TGTGCCAGCAGCTTAGGAAACATTAACTATGGCTACACCTTC. The whole variable domain, filled in from reference TRBV7-2 and TRBJ1-2, reads GAGVSQSPSNKVTEKGKDVELRCDPISGHTALYWYRQSLGQGLEFLIYFQGNSAPDKSGLPSDRFSAERTGGSVSTLTIQRTQQEDSAVYLCASSLGNINYGYTFGSGTRLTVV.